The clone carrying this T cell receptor beta chain was found a few times. Its cognate antigen is unknown. This specimen belongs to a study of blood T cells in healthy people across ages. Whole-study findings and limits: A roughly linear fall in TCR beta diversity per million T cells was seen with increasing age.

The authors ran a second PCR of about 7 to 11 cycles using a sample-barcoded 5' primer and a J-beta primer mix. TCRdb re-called the 5' RACE reads with MiXCR, one entry per CDR3 protein. The sample lists approximately 850,000 distinct CDR3 sequences; around 42% were seen once. The V segment lost 5 bases and the J segment 2 bases; nucleotides outside the gene matches: 5. Germline CDR1 and CDR2: DFQATT and SNEGSKA (reference sequence). The CDR3 consists of 14 residues. The gene calls are TRBV20-1 and TRBJ2-7, with 11 nucleotides matching TRBD1. This clonotype was obtained from a man aged 60 to 69 in good health. Sequencing input: blood. The CDR3 DNA sequence: TGCAGTGCTGGACCGGGACAGGGGGCCTACGAGCAGTACTTC. Translating it yields CSAGPGQGAYEQYF.